Sequencing of this T cell receptor beta chain was carried out in a study of T cell responses to AZD1222 COVID-19 vaccine. The V end lost 0 bases, the J end lost 1 base, and 12 bases lay between the germline ends. The germline gives CDR1 KGHSH, CDR2 LQKENI. The CDR3 runs 16 residues. TCRdb's copy holds only in-frame clones and misses some; the assay was immunoSEQ multiplex PCR. Counted here are roughly 200,000 clones, 90% to 95% occurring once; the ten biggest clones make up under 2%. Material: peripheral blood, obtained 28 days after the second AZD1222 dose. The receptor's source is an adult who received the AZD1222 COVID-19 vaccine. The chain uses TRBV18 and TRBJ2-5; D tentatively fits TRBD1 or TRBD2 (7 bases each). CDR3 DNA: TGTGCCAGCTCACCACCGCAGGGGGGGTCCCAAGAGACCCAGTACTTC. It encodes CASSPPQGGSQETQYF.